This TCR beta chain stems from a study of monozygotic twins with inflammatory bowel disease. The CDR3 is 16 residues long. Germline assignment: CDR1 MGHRA and CDR2 YSYEKL. TCRdb reanalyzed the 5' RACE reads and collapses them to one entry per CDR3 protein, without DNA. The record lists approximately 330,000 distinct CDR3 sequences, of which the ten most abundant hold around 2%. J is TRBJ2-7 and V is TRBV4-1; as DNA is missing, the TRBD2 call by TCRdb cannot be tested. The receptor was derived from a human donor with ulcerative colitis or Crohn's disease, or a healthy co-twin of an affected twin (not recorded which). Specimen: blood. CDR3 sequence reads: CASSPHTVAGRYEQYF.